This T cell receptor (beta chain) was identified in a study of cytomegalovirus exposure and HLA in healthy donors. Study results and limitations: Rarity held for most TCR sequences, but there were some public TCRs that occurred in many donors. Earlier analysis looked at TCR beta V segments, and most were productive about 87% or about 30% of the time. On later analysis, the bulk of CMV-associated TCR beta chains appeared to be HLA-restricted. The study carried out a later analysis of TCR beta sequences. It associated around 17,000 of them with specific HLA alleles at a false discovery rate of 0.05.

60 Vbeta and 13 Jbeta primers were used in PCR. Clones were read by immunoSEQ multiplex PCR, and TCRdb kept only the in-frame ones, dropping some. The repertoire table contains over 200,000 clones. As regards this clone: Its antigen is currently unknown.

With 4 bases clipped from V and 7 bases from J, the junction kept 13 bases outside the gene matches. Looked up from germline, CDR1 is SEHNR and CDR2 is FQNEAQ (reference sequence). The CDR3 contains 17 residues. V gene TRBV7-9 combines with J gene TRBJ1-4; 9 bases agree with TRBD1. This sequence was found in a woman in her twenties or thirties in good health and CMV-seropositive. The sequenced sample consisted of PBMCs. The CDR3 region has the DNA TGTGCCAGCAGCTCGGGACTGGGACAGGGCTCGGGTGAAAAACTGTTTTTT. Protein sequence: CASSSGLGQGSGEKLFF. Variable domain in full (rest from reference TRBV7-9 and TRBJ1-4): DTGVSQNPRHKITKRGQNVTFRCDPISEHNRLYWYRQTLGQGPEFLTYFQNEAQLEKSRLLSDRFSAERPKGSFSTLEIQRTEQGDSAMYLCASSSGLGQGSGEKLFFGSGTQLSVL.